This TCR beta chain was sequenced during a study of blood T cell repertoires in COVID-19. Libraries were prepared by immunoSEQ multiplex PCR; TCRdb keeps only in-frame clonotypes and omits some of them. The data show 95,000 to 120,000 clones, with about 85% seen just once and 4% to 4.5% held by the top ten. CDR1 SGHDT and CDR2 YYEEEE come from the germline V gene. Trimming cost V 6 bases and J 1 base, with 8 bases left between them. This CDR3 contains 13 residues. This TCR came from a woman in her sixties or seventies with acute or convalescent COVID-19. The sequenced material came from peripheral blood. The chain carries TRBV5-6 and TRBJ1-5, with D perhaps matching TRBD1 (6 bases). CDR3 protein: CASTTGSNQPQHF. For the CDR3, the DNA is TGTGCCAGCACCACAGGGAGCAATCAGCCCCAGCATTTT. The full variable domain, in which reference TRBV5-6 and TRBJ1-5 provide the parts outside the CDR3, is DAGVTQSPTHLIKTRGQQVTLRCSPKSGHDTVSWYQQALGQGPQFIFQYYEEEERQRGNFPDRFSGHQFPNYSSELNVNALLLGDSALYLCASTTGSNQPQHFGDGTRLSIL.